The rows below give T cell receptor beta chains drawn from one sample of a study of breast tumors, draining lymph nodes, adjacent tissues. TCRdb reprocessed the multiplex PCR reads with MiXCR, giving one entry per CDR3 protein. The sample lists some 170,000 distinct CDR3 sequences, about 30% occurring once. The sample taken for sequencing was axillary lymph node tissue. All receptors come from a female donor with breast cancer. Some clones in this sample may be carry-over from other donors' samples. Each CDR3 is given with its conserved first and last residue. A D gene is named only where the DNA matches it firmly. Some rows mark clone size as missing; the rest say once, few, many or name a class of expanded clone.

>TRBV7-6|TRBJ1-6|once|.
TGTGCCAGCAGCTTAGCTGAGACCCAGATTAATTCACCCCTCCACTTT
CASSLAETQINSPLHF
>TRBV6-4|TRBJ1-4|.|.
TGTGCCAGCCCGAAAGGTAATGAAAAACTGTTTTTT
CASPKGNEKLFF
>TRBV19|TRBJ2-3|many|.
TGTGCCAGTAGTATTTCAGATACGCAGTATTTT
CASSISDTQYF
>TRBV10-3|TRBJ1-5|.|.
TGTGCCATCAGTGAAGACATGATTGGCAATCAGCCCCAGCACTTT
CAISEDMIGNQPQHF
>TRBV7-6|TRBJ1-4|.|.
TGTACCAGCAGCATAGCGGCAACTAATGAAAAACTGTTTTTT
CTSSIAATNEKLFF
>TRBV12-3/TRBV12-4|TRBJ2-2|many|.
TGTGCCAGCAGGGCAACCCCACCGAACACCGGGGAGCTGTTTTTT
CASRATPPNTGELFF
>TRBV7-2|TRBJ2-7|.|TRBD2
TGTGCCAGCAGCCCCGCCCTAACTAGCGTTCCCTACGAGCAGTACTTC
CASSPALTSVPYEQYF
>TRBV27|TRBJ2-7|.|TRBD2
TGTGCCAGCAGTTTCGCGGGAGCGGGGGAGCAGTACTTC
CASSFAGAGEQYF
>TRBV6-5|TRBJ2-6|.|TRBD1
TGTGCCAGCAGTCACCTTCGACAGGGGGCGCCTGGGGCCAACGTCCTGACTTTC
CASSHLRQGAPGANVLTF
>TRBV6-5|TRBJ2-1|many|TRBD1
TGTGCCAGCAGTTGGGACAGGGGGCCCTCCAATGAGCAGTTCTTC
CASSWDRGPSNEQFF
>TRBV27|TRBJ2-5|few|TRBD1
TGTGCCAGCAGTTCCTACGACAGGGGCTGGGAGACCCAGTACTTC
CASSSYDRGWETQYF
>TRBV7-8|TRBJ2-7|many|.
TGTGCCAGCAGCCGAGACCTTATAAGGGAAACCTACGAGCAGTACTTC
CASSRDLIRETYEQYF
>TRBV19|TRBJ1-5|many|.
TGTGCCACCGTGGGGTATAGCAATCAGCCCCAGCATTTT
CATVGYSNQPQHF
>TRBV28|TRBJ1-5|few|TRBD1
TGTGCCAGCAGCCCTTGGACAGGGAGAGATCAGCCCCAGCATTTT
CASSPWTGRDQPQHF
>TRBV11-3|TRBJ2-7|many|.
TGTGCCAGCAGCTTAAGGAGCTCCTACGAGCAGTACTTC
CASSLRSSYEQYF
>TRBV5-1|TRBJ2-5|many|.
TGCGCCAGCAGCTTGGACGAACAAGAGACCCAGTACTTC
CASSLDEQETQYF
>TRBV24-1|TRBJ2-7|.|.
TGTGCCGGCAGTCTCACCTACGAGCAGTACTTC
CAGSLTYEQYF
>TRBV5-1|TRBJ1-4|.|.
TGCGCCAGCAGCTTACGAGGGGCCGCACCCAATGAAAAACTGTTTTTT
CASSLRGAAPNEKLFF
>TRBV20-1|TRBJ1-4|.|TRBD1
TGCAGTGCTTATCCCGGGACAGAGACTAATGAAAAACTGTTTTTT
CSAYPGTETNEKLFF
>TRBV25-1|TRBJ2-6|.|.
TGTGCCAGCACAGCAAGGGCGGGACCTCTAAGGGCCAACGTCCTGACTTTC
CASTARAGPLRANVLTF
>TRBV7-9|TRBJ2-2|.|.
TGTGCCAGCAGACCCCAGGGCTGTGCGAACACCGGGGAGCTGTTTTTT
CASRPQGCANTGELFF
>TRBV3-1|TRBJ2-1|many|TRBD2
TGTGCATCGGCGACTAGCGGGTATAATGAGCAGTTCTTC
CASATSGYNEQFF
>TRBV28|TRBJ1-6|many|TRBD1
TGTGCCAGCAGTTTCAGGGGGGGTTCACCCCTCCACTTT
CASSFRGGSPLHF
>TRBV12-3/TRBV12-4|TRBJ2-1|.|.
TGTGCCAGCAGATCAGGGGGGACACGAATTTACAATGAGCAGTTCTTC
CASRSGGTRIYNEQFF
>TRBV6-1|TRBJ1-1|.|.
TGTGCCAGCAGTTACTCGCCGGCATTGAACACTGAAGCTTTCTTT
CASSYSPALNTEAFF
>TRBV29-1|TRBJ2-3|many|TRBD2
TGCAGCGCAATAGCGGGAGGAGTGGGAGATACGCAGTATTTT
CSAIAGGVGDTQYF
>TRBV12-3/TRBV12-4|TRBJ2-3|.|TRBD1
TGTGCCAGCAGTTTACTCAGGGGGCGTCCCGGACTAACCACAGATACGCAGTATTTT
CASSLLRGRPGLTTDTQYF
>TRBV11-2|TRBJ2-1|many|.
TGTGCCAGCACCCCGAGTGGTTCCTACAATGAGCAGTTCTTC
CASTPSGSYNEQFF
>TRBV19|TRBJ1-6|many|.
TGTGCCAGTAGTACAGAACTAAGTTCACCCCTCCACTTT
CASSTELSSPLHF
>TRBV28|TRBJ2-7|many|.
TGTGCCAGCAGCCAATCACACGGTAGGGAGCAGTACTTC
CASSQSHGREQYF
>TRBV10-1|TRBJ2-3|.|TRBD2
TGCGCCAGCAGTGAGTCGGCTAGCGGGGGGGCCACAAGATCGCAGTATTTT
CASSESASGGATRSQYF